This T cell receptor beta chain was captured in a study of T-cell reconstitution after alpha-beta-depleted transplantation in children (dated by TCRdb to the mid-2010s). For the wider study: T-cell immune reconstitution after TCRalphabeta/CD19-depleted allogeneic hematopoietic cell transplantation in children was quantitatively tracked in the study by means of TCR repertoire profiling.

As regards this clonotype: The target of this receptor is not known. Per-base quality was not reported, and no clone a single base away is much larger than it.

Here is what the overall study found, with its caveats: The frequencies of hyperexpanded clones fell over the following months, and after one year, T-cell counts and TCRbeta diversity were mostly attributed to newly produced T cells. The apparently early alphabetaT-cell count recovery about two months after transplant was reportedly dependent on only several hundred rapidly expanded clones derived from non-depleted graft cells. In some patients, the high TCRbeta diversity seen at day 60 was put down to recipient T cells and intrathymic progenitors that had survived conditioning.

Library preparation employed PCR. The run used an Illumina HiSeq 2500. TCR libraries were prepared with molecular barcoding, using unique molecular identifiers to normalize TCRbeta repertoire quantification. TCRdb itself trimmed the public reads at Q25 with fastp, ran MiXCR and retained productive beta chains. Identical CDR3 protein sequences are pooled into one entry, listed with their most common genes and DNA. For this sample the table gives fewer than 350,000 distinct CDR3 sequences, of which 10% were detected only once. The top ten clones comprise roughly 7.1% of the sample. Trimming at the junction amounts to 2 bases on V and 1 base on J, and the germline ends lie 12 bases apart. The CDR3 sequence holds 16 residues, the cysteine and phenylalanine included. Of the read, only the CDR3 DNA is kept; its 48 bases are in frame from base 1. As encoded in the germline V gene, CDR1 is SGHDT while CDR2 is YYEEEE.

Explained via the paper, the treatment or condition label denotes: allogeneic hematopoietic cell transplantation with graft depleted of TCRalphabeta T cells and CD19 B cells. TCRalphabeta/CD19-depleted allogeneic hematopoietic cell grafts were given to the transplant recipients, all of whom were children. The specimen comprised PBMCs, sampled before TCRalphabeta/CD19-depleted stem cell transplant. Here the chain combines TRBV5-6 and TRBJ2-2, and TRBD1 may be the D gene, going by 6 matching bases. This clonotype was sampled from a boy younger than two with acute myeloid leukemia, due to receive a stem cell transplant. The DNA sequence is given as TGTGCCAGCAGCTTTCCCTGGGGGCGGAACACCGGGGAGCTGTTTTTT. Its coded protein is CASSFPWGRNTGELFF.